Below are 32 T cell receptor beta chains sequenced from a single sample in a study of cytomegalovirus exposure and HLA in healthy donors. The study ran its PCR with 60 Vbeta and 13 Jbeta primers. Clones were read by immunoSEQ multiplex PCR, and TCRdb kept only the in-frame ones, dropping some. Among 200,000 or so clones listed, 81% were seen once. The sample comprised PBMCs. Receptors were obtained from a woman in her late teens or twenties in good health and CMV-seropositive.

J is TRBJ1-1 and V is TRBV5-1; 12 positions match TRBD1. There are 22 residues in the CDR3. V dropped 0 bases and J dropped 4; count of bases not matched to a gene: 22. The germline CDR1 and CDR2 sequences are SGHRS and YFSETQ. The CDR3 DNA is TGCGCCAGCAGCTTGGAGGGGACCGGGACAGGGGGCCCGTGGGGGACCGGCACTGAAGCTTTCTTT. It yields the protein CASSLEGTGTGGPWGTGTEAFF.

V usage is TRBV5-6 and J usage is TRBJ1-2; the D is unclear. The CDR3 runs to 14 residues. Trimming pared 3 bases from V and 2 bases from J, leaving 11 bases between. The V gene's germline CDR1 is SGHDT and CDR2 YYEEEE. The DNA for the CDR3 is TGTGCCAGCAGCTCCTTCGACACCAACTATGGCTACACCTTC. Translated, it gives CASSSFDTNYGYTF.

This clone was seen a single time. The chain joins TRBV6-1 to TRBJ2-5, with 11 nucleotides matching TRBD2. CDR3 length equals 15 residues. From germline, CDR1 is MNHNS and CDR2 SASEGT. The V and J ends lost 6 bases and 4 bases, in that order; junction bases with no gene match: 7. The CDR3 loop reads CASSISGGARETQYF. DNA for the CDR3: TGTGCCAGCAGCATTAGCGGGGGGGCGAGAGAGACCCAGTACTTC.

The chain joins TRBV7-9 to TRBJ1-4, with a tentative D call TRBD1 (5 bases). From germline, CDR1 is SEHNR and CDR2 FQNEAQ (reference sequence). The CDR3 runs 17 residues. Trimming took off 5 bases at V and 0 bases at J, with 16 bases between the two ends. CDR3 sequence (DNA): TGTGCCAGCAGCCGCACTGGGGCAGGGACAACTAATGAAAAACTGTTTTTT. It is translated as CASSRTGAGTTNEKLFF.

The chain is built from TRBV27 and TRBJ1-2, with 7 bases matching TRBD1. CDR1 and CDR2 (germline): MNHEY, SMNVEV (reference sequence). Losses at the gene ends were 5 bases for V and 5 bases for J; bases not matched to a gene: 8. The CDR3 is 14 residues long. The CDR3 loop reads CASSPSRGAYGYTF. The CDR3 coding sequence is TGTGCCAGCAGTCCCTCCAGGGGGGCATATGGCTACACCTTC.

J is TRBJ1-5 and V is TRBV19; no clear D. Trimming removed 6 bases at V and 0 bases at J, with 12 bases between. CDR1 is LNHDA, CDR2 SQIVND, per germline (reference sequence). The CDR3 length is 15 residues. Written as DNA, the CDR3 is TGTGCCAGTAGAAGATTCGGAGGTAGCAATCAGCCCCAGCATTTT. Translating gives CASRRFGGSNQPQHF. The full variable domain, in which reference TRBV19 and TRBJ1-5 provide the parts outside the CDR3, is DGGITQSPKYLFRKEGQNVTLSCEQNLNHDAMYWYRQDPGQGLRLIYYSQIVNDFQKGDIAEGYSVSREKKESFPLTVTSAQKNPTAFYLCASRRFGGSNQPQHFGDGTRLSIL.

The genes are TRBV10-3 and TRBJ2-5; 7 bases are shared with TRBD1. The CDR3 is 15 residues long. The V gene end was trimmed by 3 bases and the J gene end by 10 bases; junction bases not matched to a gene: 14. Germline V gene sequence: CDR1 ENHRY, CDR2 SYGVKD. The DNA for the CDR3 is TGTGCCATCAGTGAACGCGAGACAGGGAAGGTGTTCCAGTACTTC. Translation gives CAISERETGKVFQYF.

This clone is categorized as medium-sized (0.01 to 0.1%). The chain employs TRBV6-1 and TRBJ2-2; no reliable D call. Trimming removed 3 bases from V and 6 bases from J, with 17 bases in between. CDR1 MNHNS and CDR2 SASEGT come from the germline V gene. The CDR3 runs to 16 residues. CDR3 nucleotide sequence: TGTGCCAGCAGTGAGATTGGCGGTGTTGGCTCCGGGGAGCTGTTTTTT. Protein product: CASSEIGGVGSGELFF.

This rearrangement joins TRBV6-5 to TRBJ2-4; no clear D gene. Germline values: CDR1 MNHEY, CDR2 SVGAGI. The CDR3 contains 12 residues. V lost 4 bases to trimming and J lost 1 base, with 2 bases between them. The CDR3 loop reads CASSSAKNIQYF. The CDR3 nucleotides read TGTGCCAGCAGTTCGGCCAAAAACATTCAGTACTTC.

This chain connects TRBV6-4 to TRBJ1-2; the D is unclear. CDR1 is MRHNA and CDR2 is SNTAGT in the germline V gene. Between the trimmed V and J ends, which lost 5 bases and 7 bases, there was a span of 11 bases. The CDR3 covers 12 residues. CDR3 nucleotides: TGTGCCAGCAGTTACTTAGGGAGTGGCTACACCTTC. Protein product: CASSYLGSGYTF.

The V call is TRBV10-1, the J call TRBJ2-3; 8 nucleotides match TRBD2. The CDR3 is 17 amino acids. Per the germline V gene, CDR1 is WNHNN and CDR2 is SYGVQD (reference sequence). Trimming took 2 bases from V and 2 from J; bases not matched to a gene: 9. CDR3 region: CASSEPTLAGNTDTQYF. The CDR3 nucleotides read TGCGCCAGCAGTGAGCCTACCTTAGCGGGGAACACAGATACGCAGTATTTT.

The gene calls are TRBV6-1 and TRBJ2-3; D is possibly TRBD2 (6 bases). Germline V gene data show CDR1 as MNHNS and CDR2 as SASEGT. The CDR3 consists of 15 residues. V was shortened by 7 bases and J by 2 bases, with 16 bases between the two germline ends. The CDR3 DNA sequence: TGTGCCAGCAATAGGGCGGGAATTGACACAGATACGCAGTATTTT. Residues: CASNRAGIDTDTQYF.

A word on this clone: One end of the junction fails to match germline, which may point to a read error. The chain has TRBV6-5 and TRBJ1-1; D is ambiguous. This CDR3 region has 16 residues. The germline V gene encodes CDR1 MNHEY and CDR2 SVGAGI. CDR3 coding DNA: TGTGCCAGCAGTTACTCGAGCGGCGGAGTGAAAACTGAAGCTTTCTTT. Protein: CASSYSSGGVKTEAFF.

This clone has just one count. The V gene is TRBV6-6, the J gene TRBJ2-5; no definite D call. The CDR3 contains 16 residues. Trimming removed 2 bases from V and 0 bases from J, with 13 bases in between. Germline V gives CDR1 MNHNY, CDR2 SVGAGI (reference sequence). CDR3 sequence (DNA): TGTGCCAGCAGTTACGGTGCGGCGACGTACCAAGAGACCCAGTACTTC. Its protein product is CASSYGAATYQETQYF.

The V call is TRBV6-5, the J call TRBJ2-1; unclear D gene. Trimming stripped 6 bases from V and 8 bases from J, with 8 bases between. Looked up from germline, CDR1 is MNHEY and CDR2 is SVGAGI. The CDR3 covers 11 residues. CDR3 in DNA: TGTGCCAGCAGAAAAAGCGATGAGCAGTTCTTC. It is translated as CASRKSDEQFF.

This clone has just a few counts. The chain links TRBV6-6 to TRBJ1-3, with a possible D match to TRBD1 (5 bases). Germline CDR1 and CDR2: MNHNY and SVGAGI (reference sequence). This CDR3 is built from 16 residues. The V end lost 2 bases, the J end lost 0 bases, and 11 bases lay between the germline ends. The CDR3 reads CASSYRDSGSGNTIYF. For the CDR3, the DNA is TGTGCCAGCAGTTACCGGGACTCGGGCTCTGGAAACACCATATATTTT.

The gene calls are TRBV4-1 and TRBJ1-2, with a tentative D call TRBD1 (6 bases). Looked up from germline, CDR1 is MGHRA and CDR2 is YSYEKL. V gave up 2 bases and J gave up 4 bases, with 14 bases separating them. The CDR3 has 15 amino acids. The CDR3 spells CASSQPTRGFYGYTF. The CDR3 DNA is TGCGCCAGCAGCCAACCCACCAGGGGTTTCTATGGCTACACCTTC.

The chain carries TRBV30 and TRBJ2-1, with D possibly TRBD2 on 5 matching bases. Trimming removed 4 bases from V and 6 bases from J, with 10 bases in between. Germline V gene lookup returns CDR1 GTSNPN and CDR2 SVGIG (reference sequence). CDR3 length: 12 amino acids. The CDR3 reads CAWKSGVNEQFF. The CDR3 region has the DNA TGTGCCTGGAAATCCGGGGTCAATGAGCAGTTCTTC.

The chain uses TRBV10-1 and TRBJ1-2; D gene ambiguous. Germline assignment: CDR1 WNHNN and CDR2 SYGVQD (reference sequence). The CDR3 spans 13 residues. V gave up 4 bases and J gave up 8 bases, with 14 bases separating them. This CDR3 reads CASSGSRSQGYTF. As DNA, the CDR3 is TGCGCCAGCAGTGGGTCGAGGTCCCAGGGCTACACCTTC.

The gene calls are TRBV14 and TRBJ2-3; 12 bases match TRBD2. V lost 3 bases, J lost 6 bases, and 10 bases stayed unmatched. The CDR3 spans 17 residues. Per the germline V gene, CDR1 is SGHDN and CDR2 is FVKESK. DNA for the CDR3: TGTGCCAGCAGCCATGGTAATCTAGCGGGGGGGGCGGATACGCAGTATTTT. Protein product: CASSHGNLAGGADTQYF.

The chain combines TRBV5-1 with TRBJ1-1; D uncertain. CDR1 is SGHRS and CDR2 is YFSETQ in the germline V gene. The ends were cut back, 1 base at V and 6 bases at J, with 13 bases in the middle. The CDR3 consists of 14 residues. In DNA, the CDR3 is TGCGCCAGCAGCTTGTTTACGGGAAGGCCTGAAGCTTTCTTT. It specifies CASSLFTGRPEAFF.

CDR3 DNA: TGTGCCAGCAAGGGACAGAACACAGATACGCAGTATTTT. It codes for CASKGQNTDTQYF. This chain links TRBV14 with TRBJ2-3, with 7 bases identical to TRBD1. The CDR3 covers 13 residues. CDR1 and CDR2 (germline): SGHDN, FVKESK. The V segment lost 7 bases and the J segment 2 bases; nucleotides outside the gene matches: 3.

This chain joins TRBV11-2 and TRBJ1-1; tentative D call: TRBD1 (6 bases). Trimming removed 1 base at V and 6 bases at J, with 12 bases between. The V gene's germline CDR1 is SGHAT and CDR2 FQNNGV. The CDR3 has 14 amino acids. CDR3 residues: CASSLAQAGAEAFF. DNA of the CDR3: TGTGCCAGCAGCTTAGCGCAGGCAGGGGCTGAAGCTTTCTTT.

V gene TRBV5-3 combines with J gene TRBJ2-3; D is unresolved. TRBV5-3 is known as an ORF, though its function is uncertain. The CDR3 runs to 14 residues. Trimming left V 3 bases short and J 2 bases short, with 10 bases between. As DNA, the CDR3 is TGTGCCAGAAGCTGTGGGCAGGACACAGATACGCAGTATTTT. Translated: CARSCGQDTDTQYF.

J is TRBJ2-2 and V is TRBV5-7, with 8 bases lining up with TRBD1. TRBV5-7 is labeled an ORF, and its function is uncertain. Unmatched junction bases numbered 13, after V lost 4 bases and J lost 5 bases. The CDR3 spans 17 residues. CDR3 coding DNA: TGTGCCAGCAGCCCTCCGGTTTGGACAGGGTGGACCGGGGAGCTGTTTTTT. Protein: CASSPPVWTGWTGELFF.

J is TRBJ1-5 and V is TRBV2; 12 nucleotides agree with TRBD1. The CDR3 extends over 14 amino acids. V shed 10 bases, J shed 11 bases, and the junction held 12 bases outside the gene matches. The germline gives CDR1 SNHLY, CDR2 FYNNEI. The CDR3 region is CATRVGQGAEAQHF. For the CDR3, the DNA is TGTGCCACACGGGTGGGACAGGGGGCAGAAGCCCAGCATTTT.

The V call is TRBV28, the J call TRBJ1-5; tentative D call: TRBD1 (6 bases). The V end was cut by 7 bases, the J end by 9 bases, with 19 bases between. This CDR3 spans 14 amino acids. Germline V gives CDR1 MDHEN, CDR2 SYDVKM. The CDR3 sequence is CASTLPSPRGPQHF. In nucleotides, the CDR3 is TGTGCCAGCACCTTACCCAGCCCCAGGGGGCCCCAGCATTTT.

The V call is TRBV10-1, the J call TRBJ1-1; TRBD1 aligns across 8 bases. The CDR3 has 14 amino acids. From germline, CDR1 is WNHNN and CDR2 SYGVQD (reference sequence). V lost 5 bases and J lost 11; bases outside the gene matches: 13. CDR3 protein: CASSPDRVDLRAFF. In DNA, the CDR3 is TGCGCCAGCAGTCCGGACAGGGTGGATTTGAGGGCTTTCTTT.

This chain uses TRBV28 with TRBJ1-3; D not resolved. Germline-derived CDR1 and CDR2 are MDHEN and SYDVKM. V lost 8 bases and J lost 6, with 17 bases in between. The CDR3 consists of 14 residues. The CDR3 reads CASSSTGSKNTIYF. The CDR3 nucleotides are TGTGCCAGCTCCTCAACCGGGAGTAAAAACACCATATATTTT.

This clone was counted between two and nine times. The V call is TRBV7-2, the J call TRBJ1-5; tentative D call: TRBD1 (6 bases). CDR3 size: 15 residues. V lost 1 base to trimming and J lost 7 bases, with 14 bases between them. Per germline, CDR1 SGHTA and CDR2 FQGNSA. The CDR3 here is CASSLDGGAAQPQHF. Written as DNA, the CDR3 is TGTGCCAGCAGCTTAGACGGGGGGGCGGCCCAGCCCCAGCATTTT.

The chain joins TRBV7-2 to TRBJ2-3; TRBD2 is a possible D gene (5 bases). CDR1 is SGHTA, CDR2 FQGNSA, per germline. The CDR3 spans 15 residues. Trimming stripped 2 bases from V and 2 bases from J, with 11 bases between. The CDR3 DNA is TGTGCCAGCAGCTTACGAGGGCCAGCCACAGATACGCAGTATTTT. Its translation is CASSLRGPATDTQYF.

This clone was counted once. J is TRBJ2-5 and V is TRBV27; possible D gene TRBD2, 5 bases. This CDR3 contains 15 residues. With 4 bases removed from V and 5 bases from J, the gap between germline ends came to 17 bases. CDR1 and CDR2 (germline): MNHEY, SMNVEV (reference sequence). The CDR3 sequence is CASSSQDSRMETQYF. The CDR3 DNA follows: TGTGCCAGCAGTTCCCAGGACTCGCGGATGGAGACCCAGTACTTC.